The 29 T cell receptor beta chains presented below share a single source sample, sequenced in a study of T-cell memory formation after mild COVID-19. TCRdb independently ran MiXCR on the 5' RACE reads; one entry per CDR3 protein. The sample consists of 200,000 to 300,000 distinct CDR3 sequences, over 15% of them appearing once. Sequenced input: PBMCs or a T cell subset sorted from them (not recorded which). The source is a man between 18 and 35 years old who had mild COVID-19 (a few samples of this study predate the infection). Cell type and time point are not known.

This clonotype was counted a few times. J is TRBJ2-7 and V is TRBV5-4, with TRBD1 matching over 9 bases. V shed 0 bases, J shed 0 bases, and the junction held 7 bases outside the gene matches. The CDR3 covers 17 residues. CDR1 is SGHNT and CDR2 is YYREEE in the germline V gene (reference sequence). CDR3 in DNA: TGTGCCAGCAGCTTGGGGCCGGGACAGGGAAACTCCTACGAGCAGTACTTC. Protein: CASSLGPGQGNSYEQYF. The full variable domain, its missing parts supplied by reference TRBV5-4 and TRBJ2-7, is ETGVTQSPTHLIKTRGQQVTLRCSSQSGHNTVSWYQQALGQGPQFIFQYYREEENGRGNFPPRFSGLQFPNYSSELNVNALELDDSALYLCASSLGPGQGNSYEQYFGPGTRLTVT.

The gene calls are TRBV6-1 and TRBJ2-7; D is unclear. V dropped 3 bases and J dropped 4 bases, with 4 bases sitting between them. Germline V lookup: CDR1 MNHNS, CDR2 SASEGT. The CDR3 loop spans 11 amino acids. The CDR3 nucleotides are TGTGCCAGCAGTGATTTATACGAGCAGTACGTC. As protein: CASSDLYEQYV.

There are a few counts of this clonotype. This chain joins TRBV20-1 and TRBJ1-1, with D hard to call. The V end was cut by 0 bases, the J end by 1 base, with 12 bases between. The CDR3 contains 15 residues. From germline, CDR1 is DFQATT and CDR2 SNEGSKA (reference sequence). The CDR3 spells CSAREGIVSNTEAFF. CDR3 DNA sequence: TGCAGTGCTAGAGAAGGAATAGTTTCGAACACTGAAGCTTTCTTT.

V usage is TRBV27 and J usage is TRBJ1-2; TRBD1 might be the D (6 bases). Trimming removed 5 bases from V and 4 bases from J, with 14 bases in between. The CDR3 is 14 amino acids. Germline V gene lookup returns CDR1 MNHEY and CDR2 SMNVEV (reference sequence). The DNA for the CDR3 is TGTGCCAGCAGTCCCAGTACAGGGCTCTATGGCTACACCTTC. This translates into CASSPSTGLYGYTF.

This clonotype was detected only a few times. This chain joins TRBV20-1 and TRBJ1-1; 7 bases line up with TRBD1. The germline gives CDR1 DFQATT, CDR2 SNEGSKA (reference sequence). V was clipped by 4 bases and J by 1 base; unmatched bases: 3. This CDR3 comprises 13 residues. The CDR3 nucleotides read TGCAGTGCTACGGACAGGAGGAACACTGAAGCTTTCTTT. The encoded protein is CSATDRRNTEAFF.

This rearrangement joins TRBV7-2 to TRBJ1-2; 8 bases align to TRBD1. V lost 5 bases, J lost 3 bases, and 8 bases stayed unmatched. CDR1 and CDR2 from the germline V gene are SGHTA and FQGNSA. CDR3 size: 15 residues. The CDR3 loop reads CASSRTGRGYYGYTF. The CDR3 coding sequence is TGTGCCAGCAGCCGGACAGGGCGAGGGTACTATGGCTACACCTTC.

This clonotype has a handful of counts. The chain employs TRBV12-3 or TRBV12-4 and TRBJ2-7; 7 bases align to TRBD1. The trim removed 5 bases at V and 5 bases at J, leaving 6 bases unmatched. This CDR3 has 13 residues. Here the CDR3 reads CASSPTGLDEQYF. The CDR3 nucleotides read TGTGCCAGCAGTCCGACAGGGTTGGACGAGCAGTACTTC.

The genes are TRBV2 and TRBJ1-4, with D possibly matching TRBD1 (5 bases). CDR1 and CDR2 from the germline V gene are SNHLY and FYNNEI. The CDR3 totals 15 residues. The V gene lost 5 bases and the J gene lost 5 bases, with 15 bases spanning the gap. The CDR3 protein is CASSSDRDLNEKLFF. The DNA for the CDR3 is TGTGCCAGCAGTTCCGACCGGGACTTAAATGAAAAACTGTTTTTT.

Only a few counts were recorded for this clonotype. The chain links TRBV7-2 to TRBJ2-7; no firm D call. Trimming removed 1 base from V and 6 bases from J, with 16 bases in between. Germline loops: CDR1 SGHTA, CDR2 FQGNSA. The CDR3 is 15 amino acids. CDR3 bases: TGTGCCAGCAGCTTAGGTCCCATTTTGGGCCCCGAGCAGTACTTC. Amino acids: CASSLGPILGPEQYF.

The chain carries TRBV6-2 or TRBV6-3 and TRBJ2-5; 7 bases fit TRBD1. Trimming removed 6 bases from V and 4 bases from J; junction bases left unmatched: 11. The CDR3 sequence is 15 residues long. Germline CDR1 and CDR2: MNHEY and SVGEGT. CDR3 nucleotides: TGTGCCAGCAGCCGCCTAGGACAGGCCCCAGAGACCCAGTACTTC. It codes for CASSRLGQAPETQYF.

Only a few counts were recorded for this clonotype. This sequence joins TRBV18 and TRBJ1-5; D gene unclear. Trimming took off 2 bases at V and 6 bases at J, with 17 bases between the two ends. Germline CDR1 reads KGHSH; CDR2 reads LQKENI. The CDR3 totals 16 residues. The DNA of the CDR3 is TGTGCCAGCTCACCAGCGACCCCGAAGGAGGTTCAGCCCCAGCATTTT. It is translated as CASSPATPKEVQPQHF.

The rearrangement uses TRBV10-3 and TRBJ1-2, with 9 bases aligning to TRBD1. V lost 8 bases, J lost 7 bases, and 5 bases stayed unmatched. Germline CDR1 and CDR2: ENHRY and SYGVKD. The CDR3 length is 12 residues. As DNA, the CDR3 is TGTGCCATCCTACAGGGGGCAAGTGGCTACACCTTC. This gives the protein CAILQGASGYTF.

This clonotype was seen more than once but under ten times. The chain has TRBV18 and TRBJ1-1; the D is unclear. The CDR3 contains 13 residues. Germline V gene lookup returns CDR1 KGHSH and CDR2 LQKENI. Trimming stripped 2 bases from V and 4 bases from J, with 8 bases between. The CDR3 DNA is TGTGCCAGCTCACCAGGTGCGGCCACTGAAGCTTTCTTT. Its translation: CASSPGAATEAFF.

A few counts support this clonotype. The chain combines TRBV7-8 with TRBJ2-5; D might be TRBD1 or TRBD2, each matching 6 bases. The CDR3 is 14 residues long. Trimming left V 5 bases short and J 4 bases short, with 14 bases between. The germline CDR1 and CDR2 sequences are SGHVS and FQNEAQ. This CDR3 is CASSPVGGVETQYF. CDR3 sequence (DNA): TGTGCCAGCAGCCCAGTGGGGGGCGTAGAGACCCAGTACTTC.

This clonotype was seen a handful of times. The genes are TRBV11-2 and TRBJ2-3; 8 nucleotides match TRBD1. The J segment lost 6 bases and the V segment lost 6 bases, leaving 14 bases of the junction unmatched. The CDR3 loop spans 16 amino acids. From germline, CDR1 is SGHAT and CDR2 FQNNGV. The CDR3 loop is CASRATGTGPQDTQYF. CDR3 nucleotide sequence: TGTGCCAGCAGGGCCACCGGGACAGGCCCTCAGGATACGCAGTATTTT.

This chain links TRBV7-6 with TRBJ2-3, with 8 positions matching TRBD1. The V gene's germline CDR1 is SGHVS and CDR2 FNYEAQ. Trimming cost V 1 base and J 3 bases; bases outside gene matches: 6. CDR3 length equals 16 residues. The CDR3 DNA is TGTGCCAGCAGCTTAGGGACAGGGCGGTTTACAGATACGCAGTATTTT. It is translated as CASSLGTGRFTDTQYF.

This sequence joins TRBV29-1 and TRBJ2-1; no definite D call. The CDR3 length is 14 residues. The germline CDR1 and CDR2 sequences are SQVTM and ANQGSEA. Deletions cut 3 bases from V and 6 bases from J, with 15 bases between. CDR3 region: CSVDLNSSPNEQFF. The CDR3 DNA reads TGCAGCGTTGACCTCAACTCCTCCCCCAATGAGCAGTTCTTC.

In DNA, the CDR3 is TGCGCCAGCAGCCAAGACAGCCAGGGGGGGAACATTCAGTACTTC. The encoded protein is CASSQDSQGGNIQYF. This chain uses TRBV4-3 with TRBJ2-4; D possibly matches TRBD1 or TRBD2 (7 bases each). This CDR3 comprises 15 residues. Germline V gene lookup returns CDR1 LGHNA and CDR2 YSLEER. With 0 bases removed from V and 7 bases from J, the gap between germline ends came to 13 bases.

The chain uses TRBV2 and TRBJ2-7; D remains unclear. Trimming removed 2 bases at V and 0 bases at J, with 5 bases between. The germline V gene has CDR1 SNHLY and CDR2 FYNNEI. The CDR3 runs 13 residues. In nucleotides, the CDR3 is TGTGCCAGCAGTGAATGGGACTCCTACGAGCAGTACTTC. Translated, it gives CASSEWDSYEQYF.

The J gene is TRBJ2-2, the V gene TRBV12-3 or TRBV12-4; 7 bases line up with TRBD2. The CDR3 has 13 residues. J lost 5 bases, V lost 11 bases, and 8 bases had no gene match. The CDR3 region has the DNA TGTGCCTCCTGTCGCGGGGGTACCGGGGAGCTGTTTTTT. It is translated as CASCRGGTGELFF.

V gene TRBV5-1 combines with J gene TRBJ1-6, with TRBD1 as a possible D gene (5 bases). CDR1 SGHRS and CDR2 YFSETQ come from the germline V gene. The CDR3 is 16 residues long. Deletions cut 3 bases from V and 8 bases from J, with 18 bases between. CDR3 sequence (DNA): TGCGCCAGCAGCTCCCTGCGGGGGAATGAGGATTCACCCCTCCACTTT. This codes for CASSSLRGNEDSPLHF.

With respect to this clonotype: A single base separates this from a much larger clone, so it may be a read error. The V call is TRBV7-6, the J call TRBJ2-2, with 8 positions matching TRBD2. Germline lookup yields CDR1 SGHVS and CDR2 FNYEAQ. V gave up 7 bases and J gave up 4 bases; unmatched junction bases: 11. CDR3 length: 16 residues. In DNA, the CDR3 is TGTGCCAGCACCTTTAGCGGGGAGGCCGGCACCGGGGAGCTGTTTTTT. This codes for CASTFSGEAGTGELFF.

The chain joins TRBV4-2 to TRBJ2-7; 9 nucleotides agree with TRBD1. The V gene's germline CDR1 is LGHNA and CDR2 YNFKEQ. The J segment lost 5 bases and the V segment lost 0 bases, leaving 8 bases of the junction unmatched. This CDR3 spans 16 amino acids. The CDR3 sequence is CASSQDAGTGYNEQYF. CDR3 DNA sequence: TGTGCCAGCAGCCAAGATGCGGGGACAGGGTACAACGAGCAGTACTTC.

The chain joins TRBV11-2 to TRBJ2-5; 8 bases match TRBD2. Trimming removed 6 bases from V and 2 bases from J; junction bases left unmatched: 8. CDR1 is SGHAT, CDR2 FQNNGV, per germline. CDR3 length: 15 residues. The CDR3 DNA follows: TGTGCCAGCAGTCTTCCTAGCGGGCCACAAGAGACCCAGTACTTC. This gives the protein CASSLPSGPQETQYF.

J is TRBJ1-2 and V is TRBV7-9; D remains ambiguous. V was cut by 4 bases and J by 4 bases, with 7 bases left in between. Germline V gives CDR1 SEHNR, CDR2 FQNEAQ (reference sequence). The CDR3 spans 12 residues. This CDR3 is CASSSDPYGYTF. DNA of the CDR3: TGTGCCAGCAGCTCTGACCCCTATGGCTACACCTTC.

This clonotype appeared a few times. The chain recombines TRBV16 with TRBJ1-2; TRBD1 matches at 7 bases. The J segment lost 4 bases and the V segment lost 4 bases, leaving 6 bases of the junction unmatched. CDR1 and CDR2 (germline): KGHSY, FQNENV. This CDR3 has 14 residues. CDR3 sequence reads: CASSLYGTAYGYTF. The DNA of the CDR3 is TGTGCCAGCAGCCTATATGGGACAGCCTATGGCTACACCTTC.

J is TRBJ1-2 and V is TRBV7-9; D gene unclear. V was shortened by 5 bases and J by 6 bases, with 10 bases between the two germline ends. The CDR3 sequence is 12 residues long. Germline CDR1 SEHNR, CDR2 FQNEAQ (reference sequence). The CDR3 nucleotides read TGTGCCAGCAGCGAGGGCCGCAATGGCTACACCTTC. It encodes CASSEGRNGYTF.

This clonotype has more than one count but fewer than ten. The chain is built from TRBV6-2 or TRBV6-3 and TRBJ1-5; 8 bases match TRBD1. Germline V CDR1 and CDR2: MNHEY, SVGEGT. V shed 2 bases, J shed 7 bases, and the junction held 13 bases outside the gene matches. The CDR3 has 17 residues. CDR3 residues: CASSYPWTGRKGQPQHF. In DNA, the CDR3 is TGTGCCAGCAGTTACCCCTGGACAGGGAGGAAAGGACAGCCCCAGCATTTT.

V gene TRBV5-1 combines with J gene TRBJ2-1, with D possibly TRBD2 on 5 matching bases. The CDR3 has 15 amino acids. The V end was cut by 2 bases, the J end by 7 bases, with 16 bases between. CDR1 SGHRS and CDR2 YFSETQ come from the germline V gene. In nucleotides, the CDR3 is TGCGCCAGCAGCTTTTCCAGAATTAGAGGGAATGAGCAGTTCTTC. Its protein product is CASSFSRIRGNEQFF.